The present TCR beta chain was sequenced within a study of T cell repertoires in urothelial bladder cancer (dated 2019 in TCRdb). At the level of the whole study: Of the approximately 12 resected lesions, three were clinical stage cT0, three were cTa, three were cT1 and three were cT2 or greater. In the study, clonality of the TCR repertoire in bladder tumors was compared against clonality in benign bladder inflammation. A total of some 12 patients who had bladder lesions and were undergoing transurethral resection were prospectively identified. A total of roughly 13 resected bladder lesions, made up of urothelial carcinoma (UC+) and benign (UC-) specimens, were studied. General findings and caveats noted by the study authors: In carcinoma specimens, up to about 15% of infiltrating lymphocytes were accounted for by a single T-cell clone, compared with 2% to 2.5% in benign specimens. Fewer T cells were found in urothelial carcinoma specimens than in benign specimens, with medians of about 5,000 and 25,000, respectively. The median percentage of tumor infiltrating lymphocytes was 1.5% to 2% in carcinoma specimens and approximately 11% in benign specimens.

As regards this clone: There is no known antigen for this receptor. Qualities for individual bases were not recorded, and no much larger clone is one base off.

The immunoSEQ assay was used to sequence the CDR3 region of the TCR beta chain. The original methods were these. For every specimen, the T-cell fraction, clonal dominance and maximum TCR clone frequency were calculated. TCRdb limited this immuneACCESS table to in-frame rearrangements with V and J called. A share of clones is missing; checked studies link under half to unresolved V genes, and the rest is unexplained. The V and J calls and clone size come from that table; D and trimming were worked out from the DNA. This sample has about 9,000 clones in its table, and 58% of those were observed once. 25% to 40% of the sample is held by the ten biggest clonotypes. CDR1 and CDR2 are drawn from the germline V gene: SGHRS, YFSETQ. The CDR3 sequence holds 15 residues, the cysteine and phenylalanine included. This entry keeps only the CDR3 DNA: 45 bases, framed from base 1. Trimming accounts for 2 bases at V and 6 bases at J, while the number of junction bases matched to no gene is 5.

Bladder lesion specimens were obtained at transurethral resection and were stored at -80C. From bladder specimens obtained at transurethral resection, DNA was extracted. The sequence was obtained from a human donor with urothelial carcinoma. Material for sequencing was tumor-infiltrating cells from bladder cancer. The chain employs TRBV5-1 and TRBJ1-4; TRBD1 aligns with 9 central bases. The CDR3 region has the sequence CASSLGDREYEKLFF. The nucleotide sequence is given as TGCGCCAGCAGCTTAGGGGACAGGGAGTATGAAAAACTGTTTTTT.